Following are 31 T cell receptor beta chains from one sample sequenced in a study of T cell responses to AZD1222 COVID-19 vaccine. Libraries were prepared by immunoSEQ multiplex PCR; TCRdb keeps only in-frame clonotypes and omits some of them. The sample has 150,000 or so clones, 85% to 95% seen once. The sequences come from peripheral blood, collected on day 0 of MenACWY control vaccination. These receptor sequences come from an adult in good health.

The chain carries TRBV2 and TRBJ1-3; no definite D call. The length of the CDR3 is 12 residues. Trimming removed 9 bases from V and 7 bases from J, with 13 bases in between. CDR1 is SNHLY and CDR2 is FYNNEI in the germline V gene. In nucleotides, the CDR3 is TGTGCCAGGGGCCGAGATGGGAACACCATATATTTT. Translation gives CARGRDGNTIYF.

The rearrangement joins TRBV5-5 to TRBJ2-7, with a possible D match to TRBD2 (5 bases). From germline, CDR1 is SGHKS and CDR2 YYEKEE (reference sequence). This CDR3 region has 18 residues. Between the trimmed V and J ends, which lost 0 bases and 0 bases, there was a span of 19 bases. CDR3 in amino acids: CASSLAPTNPGSSYEQYF. CDR3 bases: TGTGCCAGCAGCTTGGCCCCGACTAACCCAGGATCCTCCTACGAGCAGTACTTC.

V is TRBV4-1 and J is TRBJ2-5; 9 nucleotides line up with TRBD1. J gave up 5 bases and V 1 base, and 5 bases lay outside the gene matches. Germline V gene sequence: CDR1 MGHRA, CDR2 YSYEKL. The CDR3 loop spans 15 amino acids. Here the CDR3 DNA reads TGCGCCAGCAGCCAAGGGACAGGGGACGGGGAGACCCAGTACTTC. It yields the protein CASSQGTGDGETQYF.

The rearrangement uses TRBV11-1 and TRBJ2-1, with 12 nucleotides matching TRBD2. V lost 4 bases and J lost 7; bases outside the gene matches: 8. Germline CDR1 SGHAT, CDR2 FQDESV (reference sequence). This CDR3 comprises 16 residues. The chain's CDR3 is CASSSTLAGGDNEQFF. The CDR3 nucleotides read TGTGCCAGCAGCTCGACCCTAGCGGGAGGGGATAATGAGCAGTTCTTC.

The V call is TRBV15, the J call TRBJ1-2; tentatively, D is TRBD1 (5 bases). Germline values: CDR1 LNHNV, CDR2 YYDKDF (reference sequence). CDR3 length: 15 residues. V lost 5 bases to trimming and J lost 6 bases, with 19 bases between them. The CDR3 region has the DNA TGTGCCACCAGCTTCCGCCAGACAGTTCTCGATGGCTACACCTTC. Amino acid sequence: CATSFRQTVLDGYTF.

This clone was seen more than once but under ten times. The chain employs TRBV3-1 (or the pseudogene TRBV3-2) and TRBJ1-1, with D perhaps TRBD1 (6 bases). V lost 4 bases and J 1 base, leaving 16 bases between the germline ends. The CDR3 sequence is 16 residues long. Germline CDR1 reads LGHDT; CDR2 reads YNNKEL (reference sequence). The CDR3 nucleotides are TGTGCCAGCAGCCCGCGAGGGGGAGGACGGAACACTGAAGCTTTCTTT. It yields the protein CASSPRGGGRNTEAFF.

This clone showed up just once. V and J are TRBV6-6 and TRBJ2-2; tentative D call: TRBD2 (6 bases). The V end lost 5 bases, the J end lost 0 bases, and 13 bases lay between the germline ends. The length of the CDR3 is 16 residues. CDR1 and CDR2 from the germline V gene are MNHNY and SVGAGI (reference sequence). Here the CDR3 reads CASSPSRRANTGELFF. The CDR3 region has the DNA TGTGCCAGCAGTCCAAGTAGGAGGGCGAACACCGGGGAGCTGTTTTTT.

The CDR3 is CASSLIRRMNTEAFF. The CDR3 nucleotides are TGTGCCAGCAGCCTAATCCGGAGGATGAACACTGAAGCTTTCTTT. The gene calls are TRBV7-3 and TRBJ1-1; D not resolved. Between the trimmed V and J ends, which lost 5 bases and 0 bases, there was a span of 13 bases. CDR3 size: 15 residues. Germline CDR1 reads SGHTA; CDR2 reads FQGTGA.

This chain uses TRBV10-3 with TRBJ2-7; 7 positions match TRBD1. After removal of 8 bases from V and 1 base from J, the junction contained 2 bases not matched to a gene. Germline V CDR1 and CDR2: ENHRY, SYGVKD. CDR3 length: 12 residues. The CDR3 nucleotides read TGTGCCATCGGGGGACAGTCCTACGAGCAGTACTTC. It translates to CAIGGQSYEQYF.

The chain combines TRBV28 with TRBJ1-6, with 7 bases aligning to TRBD1. The germline gives CDR1 MDHEN, CDR2 SYDVKM. The CDR3 is 15 amino acids. The V and J ends lost 4 bases and 10 bases, in that order; junction bases with no gene match: 10. CDR3 nucleotide sequence: TGTGCCAGCAGTTCCCTGACAGGGTCCGAATCACCCCTCCACTTT. Its translation is CASSSLTGSESPLHF. Full variable domain (rest looked up from reference TRBV28 and TRBJ1-6): DVKVTQSSRYLVKRTGEKVFLECVQDMDHENMFWYRQDPGLGLRLIYFSYDVKMKEKGDIPEGYSVSREKKERFSLILESASTNQTSMYLCASSSLTGSESPLHFGNGTRLTVT.

This chain connects TRBV7-2 to TRBJ1-6; D is possibly TRBD1 (5 bases). Germline CDR1 is SGHTA and CDR2 is FQGNSA. This CDR3 has 14 amino acids. V was pared by 6 bases and J by 10 bases, with 16 bases between. The CDR3 protein is CASSPSGVQSPLHF. CDR3 sequence (DNA): TGTGCCAGCAGTCCCTCGGGGGTTCAATCACCCCTCCACTTT.

V and J are TRBV10-3 and TRBJ2-7; the D gene is possibly TRBD2 (6 bases). Between the trimmed V and J ends, which lost 2 bases and 2 bases, there was a span of 10 bases. There are 14 residues in the CDR3. Germline CDR1 and CDR2: ENHRY and SYGVKD. Here the CDR3 DNA reads TGTGCCATCAGTGAGGGGGGACTGCCCTACGAGCAGTACTTC. Protein sequence: CAISEGGLPYEQYF.

This clone was counted a few times. This chain connects TRBV4-1 to TRBJ2-5; TRBD2 matches 8 bases. Germline trimming cut 7 bases from V and 9 bases from J; bases unmatched to any gene: 16. This CDR3 is 15 amino acids long. Germline CDR1 and CDR2: MGHRA and YSYEKL. In DNA form, the CDR3 reads TGCGCCAGCAACCCTGGACTAGCTAGTGGAGGGGCCCAGTACTTC. Protein: CASNPGLASGGAQYF.

This chain connects TRBV6-5 to TRBJ1-6, with D perhaps matching TRBD1 (6 bases). CDR3 length: 16 residues. V lost 4 bases, J lost 9 bases, and 19 bases lay in between. Germline CDR1 and CDR2: MNHEY and SVGAGI. CDR3 sequence reads: CASSFYVPGAGSPLHF. DNA of the CDR3: TGTGCCAGCAGTTTTTACGTTCCGGGGGCAGGTTCACCCCTCCACTTT.

This chain links TRBV5-1 with TRBJ2-5; 8 bases match TRBD2. Per the germline V gene, CDR1 is SGHRS and CDR2 is YFSETQ. The ends lost 0 bases at V and 3 bases at J; junction bases unmatched: 7. The CDR3 totals 16 residues. The CDR3 DNA reads TGCGCCAGCAGCTTGGTGCCAGCGGGAGTGAAAGAGACCCAGTACTTC. This gives the protein CASSLVPAGVKETQYF.

The V call is TRBV3-1 (or the pseudogene TRBV3-2), the J call TRBJ2-1, with TRBD2 matching 8 bases. V dropped 2 bases and J dropped 5; count of bases not matched to a gene: 8. The germline V gene encodes CDR1 LGHDT and CDR2 YNNKEL (reference sequence). The CDR3 consists of 16 residues. CDR3 DNA sequence: TGTGCCAGCAGCCAATTGTATAGCGGGAACAACAATGAGCAGTTCTTC. Amino acids: CASSQLYSGNNNEQFF.

V gene TRBV7-2 combines with J gene TRBJ1-2, with TRBD1 matching over 7 bases. Germline CDR1 SGHTA, CDR2 FQGNSA. The CDR3 sequence is 14 residues long. The V gene end was trimmed by 3 bases and the J gene end by 7 bases; junction bases not matched to a gene: 8. CDR3 in amino acids: CASSFRQGFSGYTF. The CDR3 nucleotides read TGTGCCAGCAGCTTTCGACAGGGTTTTAGTGGCTACACCTTC.

This chain joins TRBV6-2 or TRBV6-3 and TRBJ1-2; D is undetermined. The length of the CDR3 is 13 residues. Trimming removed 2 bases from V and 7 bases from J, with 11 bases in between. Germline V gene sequence: CDR1 MNHEY, CDR2 SVGEGT. The CDR3: CASSYQTMAGYTF. The CDR3 nucleotides read TGTGCCAGCAGTTACCAGACGATGGCTGGCTACACCTTC.

The chain uses TRBV15 and TRBJ2-5; 7 bases map to TRBD1. Per germline, CDR1 LNHNV and CDR2 YYDKDF (reference sequence). CDR3 length: 15 amino acids. J was trimmed by 4 bases and V by 5 bases; bases with no gene match: 10. In DNA, the CDR3 is TGTGCCACCAGCCCGGGGACAGCCTCTAGAGAGACCCAGTACTTC. The encoded protein is CATSPGTASRETQYF.

The CDR3 DNA reads TGTGCCAGCAGGCAGGACACTGAAGCTTTCTTT. It encodes CASRQDTEAFF. The rearrangement joins TRBV3-1 (or the pseudogene TRBV3-2) to TRBJ1-1, with unresolved D. Germline loops: CDR1 LGHDT, CDR2 YNNKEL (reference sequence). V was pared by 6 bases and J by 3 bases, with 5 bases between. The CDR3 extends over 11 amino acids.

V gene TRBV5-1 combines with J gene TRBJ2-5; 14 bases fit TRBD2. This CDR3 region has 17 residues. CDR1 is SGHRS and CDR2 is YFSETQ in the germline V gene. Unmatched junction bases numbered 5, after V lost 4 bases and J lost 0 bases. CDR3 in DNA: TGCGCCAGCAGCACCCGACTAGCGGGAGGGTACCAAGAGACCCAGTACTTC. Translated, it gives CASSTRLAGGYQETQYF.

The gene calls are TRBV30 and TRBJ1-6, with a weak D call TRBD1 (5 bases). There are 13 residues in the CDR3. Germline lookup yields CDR1 GTSNPN and CDR2 SVGIG (reference sequence). The V and J ends lost 4 bases and 8 bases respectively, with 12 bases between them. CDR3 protein: CAWTRREDSPLHF. CDR3 DNA: TGTGCCTGGACTCGCAGGGAGGATTCACCCCTCCACTTT.

The V and J genes are TRBV7-9 and TRBJ1-1; tentative D call: TRBD1 (5 bases). CDR3 size: 14 residues. Germline CDR1 is SEHNR and CDR2 is FQNEAQ (reference sequence). Trimming stripped 5 bases from V and 1 base from J, with 11 bases between. The CDR3 loop is CASSPPGGNTEAFF. CDR3 sequence (DNA): TGTGCCAGCAGCCCACCGGGGGGGAACACTGAAGCTTTCTTT.

This chain connects TRBV4-3 to TRBJ1-4; 7 bases match TRBD1. The CDR3 contains 18 residues. Germline CDR1 and CDR2: LGHNA and YSLEER. The V gene end was trimmed by 0 bases and the J gene end by 0 bases; junction bases not matched to a gene: 7. The DNA for the CDR3 is TGCGCCAGCAGCCAAGATATAAGGGGGCCAGCAACTAATGAAAAACTGTTTTTT. Its translation: CASSQDIRGPATNEKLFF.

CDR3 sequence reads: CASSDRVSGNTIYF. CDR3 in DNA: TGCGCCAGCAGCGACAGGGTTAGTGGAAACACCATATATTTT. The chain recombines TRBV5-1 with TRBJ1-3, with 7 bases matching TRBD1. This CDR3 spans 14 amino acids. CDR1 SGHRS and CDR2 YFSETQ come from the germline V gene. The V segment lost 4 bases and the J segment 3 bases; nucleotides outside the gene matches: 4.

The chain recombines TRBV18 with TRBJ1-1; unclear D gene. The V end lost 0 bases, the J end lost 4 bases, and 12 bases lay between the germline ends. The germline gives CDR1 KGHSH, CDR2 LQKENI. This CDR3 is 15 amino acids long. The CDR3 sequence is CASSPPSVAATEAFF. The CDR3 DNA is TGTGCCAGCTCACCACCGTCCGTGGCAGCCACTGAAGCTTTCTTT.

DNA of the CDR3: TGTGCCAGCAGGCGCAGACAGGGGGAGTATGGCTACACCTTC. Translating it yields CASRRRQGEYGYTF. This chain uses TRBV27 with TRBJ1-2, with 9 bases fitting TRBD1. The germline gives CDR1 MNHEY, CDR2 SMNVEV (reference sequence). The CDR3 totals 14 residues. V lost 6 bases to trimming and J lost 5 bases; unmatched junction nucleotides: 7.

The V call is TRBV29-1, the J call TRBJ1-2, with 9 bases lining up with TRBD1. Germline V gives CDR1 SQVTM, CDR2 ANQGSEA. This CDR3 has 14 amino acids. V was clipped by 5 bases and J by 1 base; unmatched bases: 5. The CDR3 here is CSVPRDRDNYGYTF. In nucleotides, the CDR3 is TGCAGCGTTCCCCGGGACAGGGATAACTATGGCTACACCTTC.

The chain couples TRBV12-3 or TRBV12-4 to TRBJ1-1, with TRBD1 matching 9 bases. CDR3 size: 12 residues. V was clipped by 8 bases and J by 8 bases; unmatched bases: 6. The CDR3 nucleotides read TGTGCCAGCGGGCCCGGGACAGGGGAAGCTTTCTTT. This translates into CASGPGTGEAFF.

The CDR3 DNA is TGTGCCAGCAGCCAAGCCCGACAGGGGAGGACTGAAGCTTTCTTT. Its translation: CASSQARQGRTEAFF. The chain uses TRBV3-1 (or the pseudogene TRBV3-2) and TRBJ1-1, with 8 bases lining up with TRBD1. This CDR3 has 15 amino acids. Germline CDR1 and CDR2: LGHDT and YNNKEL (reference sequence). V dropped 1 base and J dropped 5; count of bases not matched to a gene: 6.

This clone appeared a single time. The chain employs TRBV4-1 and TRBJ2-7; a possible D gene is TRBD1 (5 bases). The CDR3 length is 14 residues. Germline lookup yields CDR1 MGHRA and CDR2 YSYEKL. V lost 0 bases and J lost 1, with 7 bases in between. The CDR3 loop reads CASSQEHRSYEQYF. Written as DNA, the CDR3 is TGCGCCAGCAGCCAAGAACACAGGTCCTACGAGCAGTACTTC.